This paragraph reports one T cell receptor beta chain. Data came from immunoSEQ multiplex PCR; TCRdb stores just in-frame clones and leaves some out. The sample yields about 38,000 clones, 90% seen once. Germline CDR1 SNHLY, CDR2 FYNNEI. The V end lost 7 bases, the J end lost 0 bases, and 13 bases lay between the germline ends. The CDR3 has 14 amino acids. The entry originates in a study of T cell changes during pregnancy in multiple sclerosis. This chain uses TRBV2 with TRBJ2-7; no definite D call. The sequencing used CD4+ T cells from peripheral blood mononuclear cells, collected in the second trimester of pregnancy. The TCR sequence derives from a female donor with multiple sclerosis, enrolled in a pregnancy study. The CDR3 region has the DNA TGTGCCAGCAAATTGGTGGAGTCCTCCTACGAGCAGTACTTC. It is translated as CASKLVESSYEQYF.